This TCR beta chain was profiled in a study of radiation and T cells in renal cell carcinoma. TCRdb keeps only in-frame clones here, not all; method: immunoSEQ multiplex PCR. Here the sample spans about 18,000 clones, roughly three fifths being singletons. The J segment lost 3 bases and the V segment lost 0 bases, leaving 2 bases of the junction unmatched. The CDR3 length is 14 residues. Germline V gene lookup returns CDR1 SQVTM and CDR2 ANQGSEA. Treatment noted: treatment-naive control, cytoreductive nephrectomy. The patient's renal cell carcinoma had clear cell pathology. Sample: tumor tissue, taken from a patient whose treatment was nephrectomy without radiotherapy. This receptor was identified in a man between 50 and 59 years old with renal cell carcinoma. The chain has TRBV29-1 and TRBJ2-3, with 8 bases that match TRBD2. The CDR3 region has the DNA TGCAGCGTTGAAGATCGGGGGGGTACAGATACGCAGTATTTT. Protein: CSVEDRGGTDTQYF.